The 19 T cell receptor gamma chains presented below share a single source sample, sequenced in a study of γδ T cells in repeated Plasmodium falciparum infection. TCRdb reanalyzed the multiplex PCR reads using CATT. This table has 25,000 to 35,000 gamma-chain clones, under 1.5% appearing once. Bulk repertoires came from Vgamma9/Vdelta2+ or Vdelta2-negative gammadelta T cells flow-sorted from PBMC. Sequencing was performed on gamma-delta T cells from blood. These receptors were obtained from a pool of human donors (malaria-infected and uninfected, not separated).

This clone came up many times. With only one base between it and a far larger clone, this is likely a read error. At the DNA level, this CDR3 is encoded by other sequences in the same sample as well. The rearrangement links TRGV9 to TRGJP. V lost 4 bases to trimming and J lost 7 bases; unmatched junction nucleotides: 10. Germline CDR1 reads GITISATS; CDR2 reads ISYDGTV (reference sequence). The CDR3 covers 17 residues. CDR3 loop: CALWDLSQELGKKIKVF. The CDR3 bases are TGTGCCTTGTGGGACCTTTCGCAGGAGTTGGGCAAAAAAATCAAGGTATTT.

This clone turned up a few times. TCRdb's protein, taken from a much larger clone, differs from this DNA's translation at residue 10, likely owing to a read error; the protein displayed comes from the DNA. The chain carries TRGV2 and TRGJ1 or TRGJ2. Because TCRdb records no J gene, it was assigned here through a match of the DNA to germline. The CDR3 contains 13 residues. Germline lookup yields CDR1 EGSNGY and CDR2 YDSYNSKV. Losses at the gene ends were 0 bases for V and 11 bases for J; bases not matched to a gene: 10. CDR3 nucleotides: TGTGCCACCTGGGACGGGCTCACGGGGGAGAAACTCTTT. This sequence encodes CATWDGLTGEKLF.

This clone was detected ten times or more. TCRdb's protein, taken from a much larger clone, differs from this DNA's translation at residue 11, likely owing to a read error; the protein displayed comes from the DNA. V gene TRGV9 combines with J gene TRGJP1. Judging by the DNA end, TRGJP fits better; the J call may be wrong. Germline CDR1 and CDR2: GITISATS and ISYDGTV (reference sequence). The CDR3 covers 12 residues. Here the CDR3 DNA reads TGTGCCTCTTATACCACTGGTTGGTTCAAGGTATTT. Protein sequence: CASYTTGWFKVF.

This clone has only a few counts. This likely came from a read error, as a far larger clone is one base away. This specimen includes other DNA sequences encoding the same CDR3. The rearrangement links TRGV9 to TRGJP. TCRdb gives no J gene; it was assigned here by matching the DNA to germline. This CDR3 has 18 residues. Germline CDR1 and CDR2: GITISATS and ISYDGTV (reference sequence). Losses at the gene ends were 1 base for V and 5 bases for J; bases not matched to a gene: 8. CDR3 amino acids: CALWEVRSEELGKKIKVF. DNA for the CDR3: TGTGCCTTGTGGGAGGTAAGGTCAGAAGAGTTGGGCAAAAAAATCAAGGTATTT.

This clone occurred a few times. The protein held in TCRdb is that of a much larger clone and does not match this DNA's translation at residue 3, likely because of a read error; the protein shown is translated from the DNA. The chain has TRGV2 and TRGJ1 or TRGJ2. TCRdb leaves out the J gene; it was filled in here by matching the DNA to germline. The V gene's germline CDR1 is EGSNGY and CDR2 YDSYNSKV. The CDR3 length is 13 residues. The DNA for the CDR3 is TGTGCCCCCTGGGACGGGCAACGATATAAGAAACTCTTT. The encoded protein is CAPWDGQRYKKLF.

The table lists this clone with many counts. In DNA form, the CDR3 reads TGTGCCACCTGGGGTCATAAGTATAAGAAACTCTTT. Translated: CATWGHKYKKLF. The chain employs TRGV4 and TRGJ1 or TRGJ2. The CDR3 spans 12 residues. V was clipped by 5 bases and J by 7 bases; unmatched bases: 8. The germline gives CDR1 EGSTGY, CDR2 YDSYTSSV.

This clone was seen repeatedly, ten times or more. The chain is built from TRGV9 and TRGJP. The V segment lost 0 bases and the J segment 5 bases; nucleotides outside the gene matches: 7. The germline V gene has CDR1 GITISATS and CDR2 ISYDGTV (reference sequence). The CDR3 totals 18 residues. The CDR3, as DNA: TGTGCCTTGTGGGAGGTGCTCCAGGAAGAGTTGGGCAAAAAAATCAAGGTATTT. Translation: CALWEVLQEELGKKIKVF.

In its sample, this clone was seen a few times. This DNA's translation and the protein TCRdb lists, from a much larger clone, do not match at residue 3, likely due to a read error; the protein shown is translated from the DNA. This rearrangement joins TRGV3 to TRGJ1 or TRGJ2. This CDR3 spans 11 amino acids. Per the germline V gene, CDR1 is VTNTFY and CDR2 is YDVSTARD (reference sequence). This CDR3 reads CASWDRPRKLF. CDR3 DNA: TGTGCCTCCTGGGACAGGCCAAGGAAACTCTTT.

This clone turned up a few times. A far larger clone is a single base away, which makes a read error likely. This rearrangement joins TRGV2 to TRGJ1 or TRGJ2. The CDR3 extends over 13 amino acids. Per germline, CDR1 EGSNGY and CDR2 YDSYNSKV. V trimming: 2 bases; J trimming: 8 bases; junction bases outside the gene matches: 9. The CDR3 here is CATWDVLRNKKLF. The CDR3 DNA follows: TGTGCCACCTGGGACGTGCTAAGGAATAAGAAACTCTTT.

In the case of this clone: With a far larger clone one base away, a read error is the likely cause. This sample includes further DNA sequences coding for the same CDR3. J gene calling gave no result, while the V gene is TRGV9. Germline V gene lookup returns CDR1 GITISATS and CDR2 ISYDGTV (reference sequence). The CDR3 extends over 18 amino acids. The CDR3: CALWEAGPQELGKKIKVF. The CDR3 coding sequence is TGTGCCTTGTGGGAGGCGGGCCCTCAAGAGTTGGGCAAAAAAATCAAGGTGTTT.

At least ten counts were recorded for this clone. TCRdb records a much larger clone's protein for this DNA, with a difference at residue 10 that likely arises from a read error; the protein given is the translation of the DNA. J gene calling gave no result, while the V gene is TRGV2. The CDR3 spans 12 residues. Germline V gene data show CDR1 as EGSNGY and CDR2 as YDSYNSKV. The CDR3 loop reads CATWDGDSAELF. The CDR3 DNA reads TGTGCCACCTGGGACGGGGATAGTGCGGAACTCTTT.

This clone came up a few times. A far larger clone is only one base removed, so a read error is likely. Other nucleotide sequences in the sample specify the same CDR3. The chain recombines TRGV9 with TRGJ1 or TRGJ2. The CDR3 spans 10 residues. Germline lookup yields CDR1 GITISATS and CDR2 ISYDGTV (reference sequence). V was clipped by 9 bases and J by 10 bases; unmatched bases: 9. CDR3 region: CALEPNKKLF. CDR3 nucleotides: TGTGCCTTGGAACCTAACAAGAAACTCTTT.

This clone has a handful of counts. A read error is the likely source, as a far larger clone sits one nucleotide away. Other nucleotide sequences in the sample specify the same CDR3. This rearrangement joins TRGV9 to TRGJP. TCRdb supplies no J gene; here it was assigned by aligning the nucleotide sequence to germline. The CDR3 length is 19 residues. The V segment lost 0 bases and the J segment 4 bases; nucleotides outside the gene matches: 9. Germline lookup yields CDR1 GITISATS and CDR2 ISYDGTV (reference sequence). CDR3 DNA sequence: TGTGCCTTGTGGGAGGTGCCCGGGGGCCAAGAGTTGGGCAAAAAAATCAAGGTATTT. This codes for CALWEVPGGQELGKKIKVF.

Only a few counts were recorded for this clone. It differs at one base from a far larger clone, so likely a read error. The sample carries other DNA sequences with the same CDR3. The rearrangement links TRGV5 to TRGJ1 or TRGJ2. The J gene, left out of TCRdb, was set here by checking the DNA against germline. V shed 4 bases, J shed 6 bases, and the junction held 12 bases outside the gene matches. Germline CDR1 reads VINAFY; CDR2 reads YDVSNSKD. The CDR3 totals 14 residues. The CDR3 sequence: CATWDRPGSYKKLF. The DNA of the CDR3 is TGTGCCACCTGGGATAGGCCAGGTAGTTATAAGAAACTCTTT.

This clone was detected ten times or more. This chain joins TRGV9 and TRGJP. No J segment appears in TCRdb, so it was assigned here by matching the sequence to germline. CDR1 GITISATS and CDR2 ISYDGTV come from the germline V gene (reference sequence). Trimming removed 2 bases from V and 4 bases from J; junction bases left unmatched: 5. CDR3 size: 17 residues. The CDR3 spells CALWEGPQELGKKIKVF. CDR3 coding DNA: TGTGCCTTGTGGGAGGGCCCACAAGAGTTGGGCAAAAAAATCAAGGTATTT.

This clone was seen more than once but under ten times. The mismatch at residue 7 between this DNA's translation and the TCRdb protein of a much larger clone likely reflects a read error; the protein shown is translated from the DNA. The V and J genes are TRGV9 and TRGJP. The J gene is not listed in TCRdb, so it was assigned here from a DNA match to germline. Looked up from germline, CDR1 is GITISATS and CDR2 is ISYDGTV (reference sequence). V trimming: 0 bases; J trimming: 9 bases; junction bases outside the gene matches: 8. The CDR3 is made up of 17 amino acids. The CDR3 region is CALWEVGEVLGKKIKVF. DNA of the CDR3: TGTGCCTTGTGGGAGGTGGGGGAGGTGTTGGGCAAAAAAATCAAGGTATTT.

The sample holds a few counts of this clone. This DNA translates differently at residue 5 from the TCRdb protein, which is that of a much larger clone; a read error is likely, and the protein shown is the DNA's own translation. J is TRGJ1 or TRGJ2 and V is TRGV5. No J gene is reported in TCRdb; it was inferred here by comparing the DNA with germline. This CDR3 region has 13 residues. V gave up 4 bases and J gave up 7 bases; unmatched junction bases: 10. Germline V gene sequence: CDR1 VINAFY, CDR2 YDVSNSKD. CDR3 in DNA: TGTGCCACCTGGGAGCGTGAGGTGTATAAGAAACTCTTT. Translating gives CATWEREVYKKLF.

This clone has just a few counts. The protein TCRdb lists belongs to a much larger clone and differs from this DNA's translation at residue 15, which points to a read error; the protein shown is made from the DNA. No J gene was assigned, while the V gene was called as TRGV9. CDR3 length equals 17 residues. Germline lookup yields CDR1 GITISATS and CDR2 ISYDGTV (reference sequence). CDR3 amino acids: CALWEVRGQLGKKIRVF. In DNA, the CDR3 is TGTGCCTTGTGGGAGGTGCGGGGGCAATTGGGCAAAAAAATCAGGGTATTT.

This clone was observed at least ten times. A read error likely explains why the TCRdb protein, taken from a much larger clone, differs from this DNA's translation at residue 14; the protein shown is translated from the DNA. The V gene is given as TRGV9, and no J gene call is available. The CDR3 runs to 16 residues. Germline loops: CDR1 GITISATS, CDR2 ISYDGTV (reference sequence). CDR3 sequence reads: CALWEPQELGKKIRVF. The DNA for the CDR3 is TGTGCCTTGTGGGAACCACAAGAGTTGGGCAAAAAAATCAGGGTATTT.